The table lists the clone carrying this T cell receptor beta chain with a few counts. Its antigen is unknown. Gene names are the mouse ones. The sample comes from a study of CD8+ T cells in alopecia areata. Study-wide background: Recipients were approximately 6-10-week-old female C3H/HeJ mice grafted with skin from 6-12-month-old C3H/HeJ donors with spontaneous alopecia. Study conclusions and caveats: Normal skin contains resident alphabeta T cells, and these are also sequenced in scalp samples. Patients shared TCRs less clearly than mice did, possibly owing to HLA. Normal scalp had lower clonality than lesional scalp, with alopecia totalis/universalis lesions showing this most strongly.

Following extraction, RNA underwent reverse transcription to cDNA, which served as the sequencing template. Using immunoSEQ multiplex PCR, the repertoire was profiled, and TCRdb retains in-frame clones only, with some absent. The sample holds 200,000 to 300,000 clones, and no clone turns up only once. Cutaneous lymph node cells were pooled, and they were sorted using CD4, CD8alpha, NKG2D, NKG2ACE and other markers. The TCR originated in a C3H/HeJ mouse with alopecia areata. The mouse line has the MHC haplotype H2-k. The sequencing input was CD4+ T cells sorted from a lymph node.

CDR3: CASSSQGYSDYTF. The CDR3 bases that were read are TGTGCTAGCAGTTCACAGGGGTACTCC. This chain joins TRBV29 and TRBJ1-2; TRBD1 matches at 7 bases. The read ends 4 residues early relative to the CDR3; the germline J gene fills the gap. Germline V gene lookup returns CDR1 MSHET and CDR2 SYDVDS. The junction had 2 bases not matched to a gene; V was cut back by 4 bases and J by 3 bases. The CDR3 is made up of 13 amino acids.